This T cell receptor (beta chain) was identified in a study of cytomegalovirus exposure and HLA in healthy donors. Study information: A subsequent analysis reported that the roughly 120 validation repertoires were produced on the same platform that had also been used for the roughly 700 first-cohort repertoires.

Study-level points and caveats: One later analysis, an examination of the 100 to 150 validation repertoires, found that first-cohort TCR clusters tended to co-occur in them. Altogether, more than 150 TCR beta chains were recorded as cytomegalovirus-associated.

The table came from immunoSEQ multiplex PCR; TCRdb's copy has only in-frame clones and leaves some out. The sample lists 150,000 to 200,000 clones; about 90% were seen once. Of note for this clone: Antigen: not known.

Material: PBMCs. The sequence came from a woman under 30 in good health and CMV-seropositive.

This CDR3 reads CASSPSGRGGEPQHF. The CDR3 bases are TGTGCCAGCAGCCCCTCGGGCAGGGGAGGGGAGCCCCAGCATTTT. The chain employs TRBV7-3 and TRBJ1-5; D is perhaps TRBD1 (6 bases). The V and J ends lost 5 bases and 8 bases respectively, with 19 bases between them. CDR3 length: 15 residues. The V gene's germline CDR1 is SGHTA and CDR2 FQGTGA.